This T cell receptor (beta chain) was recovered during a study of human T cells and chemical hapten exposure. The time point: patch test 1, 2 weeks after DPC sensitization. Described treatment: therapeutic diphenylcyclopropenone sensitization with weekly scalp DPC. Concerning this clonotype: Its specificity is not known.

TCRdb processed the RACE reads anew with MiXCR; each CDR3 protein has one entry. The table shows about 340,000 distinct CDR3 sequences, with around 7% occurring only once. Germline-derived CDR1 and CDR2 are SGHNT and YYREEE (reference sequence). With 4 bases clipped from V and 2 bases from J, the junction kept 15 bases outside the gene matches. The CDR3 length is 18 residues. Points from the study as a whole: Sensitization with DPC brought no change to TCRs above 1 in 1000 in frequency.

This TCR derives from a young woman with alopecia areata. Some clones in this sample may be carry-over from other donors' samples. The sample in question was whole blood, obtained in connection with sensitization to the hapten diphenylcyclopropenone (DPC). This chain joins TRBV5-4 and TRBJ2-5; 9 nucleotides align to TRBD2. The CDR3 here is CASSRAPKTSGQQETQYF. The DNA for the CDR3 is TGTGCCAGCAGCCGGGCGCCGAAGACTAGCGGACAACAAGAGACCCAGTACTTC.